Reported below is one T cell receptor (beta chain). This entry comes from a study of CD8+CD57+ T cells in acquired aplastic anemia. The TCR beta profiling, which covered VDJ combination and CDR3 sequence, was carried out using genomic DNA as the template. Each CDR3 protein gets one entry after TCRdb re-called the reads with MiXCR. The sample shows about 160,000 distinct CDR3 sequences, more than 40% of them seen only once. Patients sequenced had flow cytometry evidence of CD8+CD57+ cell expansion. Input material: sorted CD4+, CD8+, or CD8+CD57+ T cells (not recorded which) from PBMCs. The TCR comes from a human donor with aplastic anemia.

The CDR3 is CATSSRLGASSYNEQFF. The CDR3 DNA reads TGTGCCACCAGCTCCCGTCTTGGTGCAAGCTCCTACAATGAGCAGTTCTTC. This chain joins TRBV15 and TRBJ2-1; D gene ambiguous. The V end lost 5 bases, the J end lost 0 bases, and 17 bases lay between the germline ends. The CDR3 is made up of 17 amino acids. Looked up from germline, CDR1 is LNHNV and CDR2 is YYDKDF (reference sequence). The complete variable domain, with remaining parts taken from reference TRBV15 and TRBJ2-1, reads DAMVIQNPRYQVTQFGKPVTLSCSQTLNHNVMYWYQQKSSQAPKLLFHYYDKDFNNEADTPDNFQSRRPNTSFCFLDIRSPGLGDTAMYLCATSSRLGASSYNEQFFGPGTRLTVL.